Given below is one TCR beta chain in context. Its specificity is unknown. The source of the sample is a study of post-analysis software for immune sequencing data. The overall study: As for disease course, relapsing-remitting, secondary progressive and progressive-relapsing multiple sclerosis were all included.

Each TCR beta cDNA library carried unique molecular identifiers. TCRdb ran MiXCR on the PCR reads and lists one entry per CDR3 protein. This table has 450,000 to 650,000 distinct CDR3 sequences, 40% to 50% appearing once. The CDR3 is made up of 18 amino acids. The germline V gene encodes CDR1 SGDLS and CDR2 YYNGEE. Trimming took 4 bases from V and 1 from J; bases not matched to a gene: 10. Study-wide results and caveats: Normalized Chao1 diversity was significantly reduced in patients versus controls. Roughly five TRBV segments, including TRBV5-6, TRBV5-1 and TRBV20-1, were more frequent in patients than controls.

The V gene is TRBV9, the J gene TRBJ2-3; TRBD2 aligns across 12 bases. Sequenced input: blood. The clonotype was recovered from a girl between 5 and 17 years old with multiple sclerosis. CDR3 bases: TGTGCCAGCAGCCAGACTAGCGGGGGTGAGAGACGCACAGATACGCAGTATTTT. Translated: CASSQTSGGERRTDTQYF.